One sample yielded the 12 T cell receptor beta chains listed below, sequenced in a study of shared clonotypes between healthy human individuals. Generated by immunoSEQ multiplex PCR, the TCRdb table keeps only in-frame clones and is missing some. The table lists some 900,000 clones, around 80% of them singletons. Sequenced input: memory CD4+ T cells sorted from blood. Indicated subset: CD45RA-negative fraction. The receptors originated from a man younger than 30 in good health.

The V and J genes are TRBV29-1 and TRBJ2-1; 9 bases are a match to TRBD1. J lost 4 bases, V lost 7 bases, and 2 bases had no gene match. Per germline, CDR1 SQVTM and CDR2 ANQGSEA. The CDR3 loop spans 12 amino acids. The CDR3 nucleotides read TGCAGCGCCGGACAGGGGTACAATGAGCAGTTCTTC. As protein: CSAGQGYNEQFF.

This clone has only a few counts. Other DNA sequences in this sample translate to the same CDR3. The CDR3 protein is CASSLAGGGDTQYF. CDR3 DNA: TGCGCCAGCAGCTTGGCTGGCGGGGGAGATACGCAGTATTTT. This rearrangement joins TRBV5-1 to TRBJ2-3, with 7 bases that match TRBD2. The CDR3 spans 14 residues. V was clipped by 0 bases and J by 5 bases; unmatched bases: 3. Germline V gene sequence: CDR1 SGHRS, CDR2 YFSETQ.

This rearrangement joins TRBV5-1 to TRBJ2-3; TRBD2 matches at 9 bases. The J segment lost 1 base and the V segment lost 4 bases, leaving 7 bases of the junction unmatched. The CDR3 totals 16 residues. Germline CDR1 is SGHRS and CDR2 is YFSETQ. DNA of the CDR3: TGCGCCAGCAGCGAGGAGCGGGGGGTTCGCACAGATACGCAGTATTTT. Translation gives CASSEERGVRTDTQYF.

This sequence joins TRBV25-1 and TRBJ2-3; the D is unclear. Looked up from germline, CDR1 is MGHDK and CDR2 is SYGVNS. The V gene lost 2 bases and the J gene lost 2 bases, with 14 bases spanning the gap. This CDR3 comprises 16 residues. In nucleotides, the CDR3 is TGTGCCAGCAGTGAAATAAAAAGCCCAAACACAGATACGCAGTATTTT. This gives the protein CASSEIKSPNTDTQYF.

V and J are TRBV18 and TRBJ2-7; D remains unclear. This CDR3 is built from 13 residues. V was pared by 1 base and J by 0 bases, with 4 bases between. Germline V lookup: CDR1 KGHSH, CDR2 LQKENI. CDR3 loop: CASSPLLSYEQYF. The CDR3 nucleotides read TGTGCCAGCTCACCACTCCTCTCCTACGAGCAGTACTTC.

This clone was found once. Other DNA sequences within the sample encode an identical CDR3. This sequence joins TRBV18 and TRBJ2-5; D is unclear. CDR1 is KGHSH, CDR2 LQKENI, per germline. This CDR3 has 13 amino acids. The V and J ends lost 2 bases and 1 base respectively, with 5 bases between them. Here the CDR3 reads CASSPGRQETQYF. The CDR3 DNA reads TGTGCCAGCTCACCAGGGCGCCAAGAGACCCAGTACTTC.

This clone is a singleton in its sample. The CDR3 here is CASQDRVYGYTF. In DNA, the CDR3 is TGTGCCAGCCAAGACAGGGTCTATGGCTACACCTTC. The chain combines TRBV6-6 with TRBJ1-2, with 7 bases fitting TRBD1. The V and J ends lost 8 bases and 4 bases, in that order; junction bases with no gene match: 4. Germline-derived CDR1 and CDR2 are MNHNY and SVGAGI (reference sequence). This CDR3 comprises 12 residues.

The chain recombines TRBV18 with TRBJ1-4; no reliable D call. Germline assignment: CDR1 KGHSH and CDR2 LQKENI. This CDR3 contains 13 residues. The germline V and J ends were trimmed by 1 base and 7 bases, with 7 bases remaining between them. The chain's CDR3 is CASSPLKGEKLFF. The CDR3 nucleotides are TGTGCCAGCTCACCACTAAAAGGTGAAAAACTGTTTTTT.

The rearrangement joins TRBV2 to TRBJ1-5; D gene ambiguous. CDR3 length equals 12 residues. In germline, CDR1 is SNHLY, CDR2 FYNNEI. Trimming took 2 bases from V and 6 from J, leaving 5 bases between them. CDR3 coding DNA: TGTGCCAGCAGTGAAACTTTTCAGCCCCAGCATTTT. Its protein product is CASSETFQPQHF.

The chain uses TRBV5-1 and TRBJ1-1; TRBD1 aligns across 8 bases. V dropped 4 bases and J dropped 7; count of bases not matched to a gene: 9. In germline, CDR1 is SGHRS, CDR2 YFSETQ. This CDR3 region has 14 residues. This CDR3 reads CASSGTGQGGEAFF. The CDR3 DNA follows: TGCGCCAGCAGCGGAACAGGACAGGGTGGTGAAGCTTTCTTT.

The chain couples TRBV2 to TRBJ2-1, with 13 nucleotides matching TRBD2. This CDR3 contains 14 residues. V trimming: 8 bases; J trimming: 6 bases; junction bases outside the gene matches: 4. The germline gives CDR1 SNHLY, CDR2 FYNNEI. The CDR3 nucleotides are TGTGCCAGCTCGACTAGCGGGGGGCGCAATGAGCAGTTCTTC. Translating gives CASSTSGGRNEQFF.

V gene TRBV9 combines with J gene TRBJ2-3; TRBD1 aligns across 10 bases. Germline CDR1 reads SGDLS; CDR2 reads YYNGEE. This CDR3 is built from 20 residues. The J segment lost 2 bases and the V segment lost 1 base, leaving 16 bases of the junction unmatched. The CDR3 DNA follows: TGTGCCAGCAGCGTATCAGGACGGGGTGGACGACAGGGGGCCACAGATACGCAGTATTTT. Amino acid sequence: CASSVSGRGGRQGATDTQYF. Using reference TRBV9 and TRBJ2-3 for the parts outside the CDR3, the full variable domain is DSGVTQTPKHLITATGQRVTLRCSPRSGDLSVYWYQQSLDQGLQFLIQYYNGEERAKGNILERFSAQQFPDLHSELNLSSLELGDSALYFCASSVSGRGGRQGATDTQYFGPGTRLTVL.